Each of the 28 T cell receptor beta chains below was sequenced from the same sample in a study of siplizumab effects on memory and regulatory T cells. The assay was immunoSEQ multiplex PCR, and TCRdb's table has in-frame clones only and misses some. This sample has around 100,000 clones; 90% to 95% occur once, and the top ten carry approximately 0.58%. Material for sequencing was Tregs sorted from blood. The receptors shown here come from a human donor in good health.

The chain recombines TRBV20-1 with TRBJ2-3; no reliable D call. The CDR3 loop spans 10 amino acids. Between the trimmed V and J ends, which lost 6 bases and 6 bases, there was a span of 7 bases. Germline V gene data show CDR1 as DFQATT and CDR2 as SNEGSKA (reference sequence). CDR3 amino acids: CSAWSDTQYF. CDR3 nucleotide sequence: TGCAGTGCCTGGTCGGATACGCAGTATTTT.

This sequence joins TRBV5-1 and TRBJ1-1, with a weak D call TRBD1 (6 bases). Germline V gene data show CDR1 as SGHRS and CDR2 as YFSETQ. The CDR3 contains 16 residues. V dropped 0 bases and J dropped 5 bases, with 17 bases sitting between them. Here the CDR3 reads CASSLAVVGGSTEAFF. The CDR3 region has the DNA TGCGCCAGCAGCTTGGCCGTTGTAGGGGGTTCGACTGAAGCTTTCTTT.

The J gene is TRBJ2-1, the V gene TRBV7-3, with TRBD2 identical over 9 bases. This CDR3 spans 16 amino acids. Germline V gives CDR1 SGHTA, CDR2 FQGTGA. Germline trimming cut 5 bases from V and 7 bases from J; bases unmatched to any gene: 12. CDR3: CASSLTGSGRGNEQFF. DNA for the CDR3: TGTGCCAGCAGCCTGACTGGTAGCGGGAGAGGTAATGAGCAGTTCTTC.

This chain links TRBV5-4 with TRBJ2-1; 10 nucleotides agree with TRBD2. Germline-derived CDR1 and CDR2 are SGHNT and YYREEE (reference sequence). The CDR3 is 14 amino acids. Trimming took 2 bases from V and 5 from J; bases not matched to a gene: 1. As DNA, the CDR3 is TGTGCCAGCAGCTTACTAGCGGGGAACAATGAGCAGTTCTTC. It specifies CASSLLAGNNEQFF.

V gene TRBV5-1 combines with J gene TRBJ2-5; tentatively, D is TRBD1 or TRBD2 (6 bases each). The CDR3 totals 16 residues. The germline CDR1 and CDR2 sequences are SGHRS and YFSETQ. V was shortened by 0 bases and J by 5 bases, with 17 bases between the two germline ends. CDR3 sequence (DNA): TGCGCCAGCAGCTTGGTAGTGCGAAAAGGGGGGGAGACCCAGTACTTC. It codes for CASSLVVRKGGETQYF. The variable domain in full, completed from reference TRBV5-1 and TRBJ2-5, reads KAGVTQTPRYLIKTRGQQVTLSCSPISGHRSVSWYQQTPGQGLQFLFEYFSETQRNKGNFPGRFSGRQFSNSRSEMNVSTLELGDSALYLCASSLVVRKGGETQYFGPGTRLLVL.

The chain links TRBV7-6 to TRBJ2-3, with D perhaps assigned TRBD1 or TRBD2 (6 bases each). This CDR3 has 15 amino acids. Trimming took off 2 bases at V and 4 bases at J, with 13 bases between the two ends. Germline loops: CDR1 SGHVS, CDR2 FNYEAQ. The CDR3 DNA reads TGTGCCAGCAGCTTATTGGCAGGGGAGGCAGATACGCAGTATTTT. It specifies CASSLLAGEADTQYF. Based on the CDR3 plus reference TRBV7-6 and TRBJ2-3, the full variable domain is GAGVSQSPRYKVTKRGQDVALRCDPISGHVSLYWYRQALGQGPEFLTYFNYEAQQDKSGLPNDRFSAERPEGSISTLTIQRTEQRDSAMYRCASSLLAGEADTQYFGPGTRLTVL.

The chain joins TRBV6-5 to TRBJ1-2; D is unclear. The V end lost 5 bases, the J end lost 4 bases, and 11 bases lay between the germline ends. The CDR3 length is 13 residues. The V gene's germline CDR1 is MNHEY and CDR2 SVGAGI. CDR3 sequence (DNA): TGTGCCAGCAGTATCAGTCCCCTCTATGGCTACACCTTC. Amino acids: CASSISPLYGYTF.

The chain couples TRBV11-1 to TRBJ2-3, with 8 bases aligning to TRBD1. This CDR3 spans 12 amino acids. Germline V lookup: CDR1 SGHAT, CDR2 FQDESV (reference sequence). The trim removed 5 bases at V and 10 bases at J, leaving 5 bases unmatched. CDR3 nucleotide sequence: TGTGCCAGCAGCCCCCAGACAGGGGCGCAGTATTTT. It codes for CASSPQTGAQYF. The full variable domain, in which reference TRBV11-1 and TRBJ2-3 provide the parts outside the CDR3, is EAEVAQSPRYKITEKSQAVAFWCDPISGHATLYWYRQILGQGPELLVQFQDESVVDDSQLPKDRFSAERLKGVDSTLKIQPAELGDSAMYLCASSPQTGAQYFGPGTRLTVL.

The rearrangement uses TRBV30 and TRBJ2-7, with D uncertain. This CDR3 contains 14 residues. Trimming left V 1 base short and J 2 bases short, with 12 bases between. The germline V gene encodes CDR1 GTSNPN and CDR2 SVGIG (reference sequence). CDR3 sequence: CAWSGLNTAYEQYF. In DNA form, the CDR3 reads TGTGCCTGGAGTGGGCTGAATACGGCCTACGAGCAGTACTTC. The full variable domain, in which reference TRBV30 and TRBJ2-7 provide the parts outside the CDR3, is SQTIHQWPATLVQPVGSPLSLECTVEGTSNPNLYWYRQAAGRGLQLLFYSVGIGQISSEVPQNLSASRPQDRQFILSSKKLLLSDSGFYLCAWSGLNTAYEQYFGPGTRLTVT.

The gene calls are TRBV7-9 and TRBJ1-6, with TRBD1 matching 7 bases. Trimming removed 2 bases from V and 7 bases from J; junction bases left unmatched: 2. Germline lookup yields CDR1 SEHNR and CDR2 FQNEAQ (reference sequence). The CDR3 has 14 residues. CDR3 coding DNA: TGTGCCAGCAGCTTAACAGGGGAAAATTCACCCCTCCACTTT. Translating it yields CASSLTGENSPLHF.

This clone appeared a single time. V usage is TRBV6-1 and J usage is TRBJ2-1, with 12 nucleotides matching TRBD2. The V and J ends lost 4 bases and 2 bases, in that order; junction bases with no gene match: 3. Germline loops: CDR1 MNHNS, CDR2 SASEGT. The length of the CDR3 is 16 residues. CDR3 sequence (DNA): TGTGCCAGCAGTGGGGCTAGCGGGAGGGCCTACAATGAGCAGTTCTTC. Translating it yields CASSGASGRAYNEQFF.

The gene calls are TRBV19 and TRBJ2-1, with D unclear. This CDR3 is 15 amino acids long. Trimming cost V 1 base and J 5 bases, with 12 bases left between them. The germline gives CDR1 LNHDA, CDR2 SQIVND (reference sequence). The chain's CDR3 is CASSIGARSNNEQFF. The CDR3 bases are TGTGCCAGTAGTATAGGGGCGCGAAGTAACAATGAGCAGTTCTTC.

The CDR3 region is CASSYLGFAGELFF. CDR3 bases: TGTGCCAGCAGTTACCTGGGGTTTGCCGGGGAGCTGTTTTTT. The chain employs TRBV6-5 and TRBJ2-2; D is unclear. The germline V gene encodes CDR1 MNHEY and CDR2 SVGAGI. The CDR3 is 14 residues long. V shed 2 bases and J shed 6 bases, with 10 bases lying between them.

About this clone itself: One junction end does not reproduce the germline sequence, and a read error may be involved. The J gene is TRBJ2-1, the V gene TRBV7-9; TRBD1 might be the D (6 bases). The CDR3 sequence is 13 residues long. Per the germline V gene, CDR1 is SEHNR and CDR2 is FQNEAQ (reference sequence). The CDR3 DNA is TGTGCCAGACAGGGCAACTCCAACAATGAGCAGTTCTTC. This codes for CARQGNSNNEQFF.

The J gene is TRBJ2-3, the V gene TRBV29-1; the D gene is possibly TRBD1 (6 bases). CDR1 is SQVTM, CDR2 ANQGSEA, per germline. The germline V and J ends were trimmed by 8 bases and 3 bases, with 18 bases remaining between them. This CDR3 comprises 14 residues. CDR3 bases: TGCAGCACCGGCCGGACAGCAATAACAGATACGCAGTATTTT. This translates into CSTGRTAITDTQYF.

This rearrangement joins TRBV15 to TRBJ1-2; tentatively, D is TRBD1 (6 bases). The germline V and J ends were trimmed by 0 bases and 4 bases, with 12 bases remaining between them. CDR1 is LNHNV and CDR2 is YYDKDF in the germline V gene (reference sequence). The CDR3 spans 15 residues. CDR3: CATSREEGGVYGYTF. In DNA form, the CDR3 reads TGTGCCACCAGCAGAGAAGAAGGGGGGGTCTATGGCTACACCTTC.

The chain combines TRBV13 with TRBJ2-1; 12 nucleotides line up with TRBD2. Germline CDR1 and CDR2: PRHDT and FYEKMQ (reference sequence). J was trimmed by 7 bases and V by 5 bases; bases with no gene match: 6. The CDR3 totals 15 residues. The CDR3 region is CASSPGLAGFNEQFF. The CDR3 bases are TGTGCCAGCAGCCCAGGACTAGCGGGATTTAATGAGCAGTTCTTC. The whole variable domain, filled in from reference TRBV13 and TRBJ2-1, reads AAGVIQSPRHLIKEKRETATLKCYPIPRHDTVYWYQQGPGQDPQFLISFYEKMQSDKGSIPDRFSAQQFSDYHSELNMSSLELGDSALYFCASSPGLAGFNEQFFGPGTRLTVL.

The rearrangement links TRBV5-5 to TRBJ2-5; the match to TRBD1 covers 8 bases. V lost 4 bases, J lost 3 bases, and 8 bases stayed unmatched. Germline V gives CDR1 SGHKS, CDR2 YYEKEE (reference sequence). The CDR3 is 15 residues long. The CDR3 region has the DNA TGTGCCAGCAGCACCGCCAGGGGGCGGGAAGAGACCCAGTACTTC. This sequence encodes CASSTARGREETQYF.

The CDR3 loop is CASSYLRAGKAEAFF. The DNA of the CDR3 is TGTGCCAGCAGCTATCTAAGGGCAGGGAAGGCTGAAGCTTTCTTT. This chain uses TRBV11-1 with TRBJ1-1, with a weak D call TRBD1 (5 bases). The CDR3 loop spans 15 amino acids. Germline CDR1 reads SGHAT; CDR2 reads FQDESV (reference sequence). V was shortened by 4 bases and J by 6 bases, with 18 bases between the two germline ends.

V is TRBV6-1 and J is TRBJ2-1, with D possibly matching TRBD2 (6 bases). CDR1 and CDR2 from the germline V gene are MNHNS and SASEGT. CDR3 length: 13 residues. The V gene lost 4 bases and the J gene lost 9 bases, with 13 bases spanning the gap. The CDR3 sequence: CASSVPGGLEQFF. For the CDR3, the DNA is TGTGCCAGCAGTGTACCCGGGGGTCTTGAGCAGTTCTTC.

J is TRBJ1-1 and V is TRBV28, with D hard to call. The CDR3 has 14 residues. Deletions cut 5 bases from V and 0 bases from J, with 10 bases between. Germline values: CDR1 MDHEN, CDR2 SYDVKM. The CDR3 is CASSQRRLNTEAFF. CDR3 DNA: TGTGCCAGCAGTCAGCGAAGGTTGAACACTGAAGCTTTCTTT.

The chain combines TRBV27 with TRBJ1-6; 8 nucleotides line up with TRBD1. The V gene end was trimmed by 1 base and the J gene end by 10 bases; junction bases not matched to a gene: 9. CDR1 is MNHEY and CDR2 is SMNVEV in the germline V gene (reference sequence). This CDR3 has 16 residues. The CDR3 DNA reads TGTGCCAGCAGTTTATTGACAGGGGCCGGGGGGTCACCCCTCCACTTT. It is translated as CASSLLTGAGGSPLHF.

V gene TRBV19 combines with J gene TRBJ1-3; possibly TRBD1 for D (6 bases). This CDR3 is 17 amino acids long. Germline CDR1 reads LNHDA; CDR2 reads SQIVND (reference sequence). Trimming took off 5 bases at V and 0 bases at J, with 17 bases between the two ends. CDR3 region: CASSPGGRISSGNTIYF. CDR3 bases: TGTGCCAGTAGTCCTGGGGGGCGGATTTCCTCTGGAAACACCATATATTTT.

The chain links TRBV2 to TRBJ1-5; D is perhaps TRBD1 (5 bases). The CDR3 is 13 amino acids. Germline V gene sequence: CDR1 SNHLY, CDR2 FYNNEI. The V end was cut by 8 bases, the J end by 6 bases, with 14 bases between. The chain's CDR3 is CASGGEVGQPQHF. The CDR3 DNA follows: TGTGCCAGCGGGGGGGAAGTAGGTCAGCCCCAGCATTTT.

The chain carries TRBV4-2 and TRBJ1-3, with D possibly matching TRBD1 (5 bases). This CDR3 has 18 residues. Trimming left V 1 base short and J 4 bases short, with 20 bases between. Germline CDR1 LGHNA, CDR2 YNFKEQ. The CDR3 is CASSQAKKGLLFGNTIYF. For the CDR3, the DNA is TGTGCCAGCAGCCAAGCGAAAAAGGGACTACTGTTCGGAAACACCATATATTTT.

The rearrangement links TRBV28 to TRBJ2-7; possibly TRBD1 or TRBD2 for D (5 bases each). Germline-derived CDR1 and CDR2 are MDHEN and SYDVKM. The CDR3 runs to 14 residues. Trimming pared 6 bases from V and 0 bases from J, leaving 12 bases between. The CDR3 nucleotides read TGTGCCAGCAGCCGATGGGACGGCTCCTACGAGCAGTACTTC. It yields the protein CASSRWDGSYEQYF.

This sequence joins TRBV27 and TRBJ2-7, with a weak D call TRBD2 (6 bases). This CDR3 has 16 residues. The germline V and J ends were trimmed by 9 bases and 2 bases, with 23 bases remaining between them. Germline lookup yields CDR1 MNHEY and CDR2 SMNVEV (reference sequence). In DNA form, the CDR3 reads TGTGCCAGTCGACGTCATCTGGCTAGCGACACCTACGAGCAGTACTTC. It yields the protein CASRRHLASDTYEQYF.

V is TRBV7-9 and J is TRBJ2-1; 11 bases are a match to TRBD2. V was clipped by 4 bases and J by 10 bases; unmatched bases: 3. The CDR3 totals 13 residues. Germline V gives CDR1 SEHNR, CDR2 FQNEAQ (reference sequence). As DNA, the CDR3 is TGTGCCAGCAGCTCGAGACTAGCGGGGGAGCAGTTCTTC. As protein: CASSSRLAGEQFF.